The clone carrying this TCR beta chain was seen a handful of times. This sample is part of a study of blood T cell repertoires in COVID-19. Background on the study: Collection of acute and convalescent COVID-19 samples took place in the United States, Italy and Spain.

CDR3 length equals 13 residues. CDR1 GTSNPN and CDR2 SVGIG come from the germline V gene (reference sequence). The trim removed 2 bases at V and 5 bases at J, leaving 4 bases unmatched. In the original analysis: Reference gene primer amplification gave estimated nucleated cell counts. Generated by immunoSEQ multiplex PCR, the TCRdb table keeps only in-frame clones and is missing some. For V, J and clone size, that table is used; D and trimming come from the DNA. This sample has fewer than 250,000 clones, with around four fifths found just once. Material: peripheral blood. The origin of this receptor is a woman in her sixties or seventies with acute or convalescent COVID-19. The chain couples TRBV30 to TRBJ2-7, with 9 bases lining up with TRBD1. The CDR3 protein is CAWSRDRANEQYF. The CDR3 DNA follows: TGTGCCTGGAGTAGGGACAGGGCAAACGAGCAGTACTTC.